This entry features one TCR beta chain sequence. Its antigen is not known. This record belongs to a study of T-cell memory formation after mild COVID-19. MiXCR, applied by TCRdb to the 5' RACE reads, yields one record per CDR3 protein. The sample lists some 340,000 distinct CDR3 sequences, over 10% occurring once. The study's findings and limits: Balance between CD4 and CD8 was seen in clones contracting day 15 to 85, and a CD4+ lean was seen in later expanders.

The CDR3 sequence is 13 residues long. V shed 6 bases and J shed 4 bases, with 10 bases lying between them. The V gene is TRBV12-3 or TRBV12-4, the J gene TRBJ1-3; D gene ambiguous. The sequence was collected from a man between 18 and 29 years old who had mild COVID-19 (a few samples of this study predate the infection). Cell type and time point are not known. Sequences were obtained from PBMCs or a T cell subset sorted from them (not recorded which). The CDR3: CASSPTGGNTIYF. CDR3 nucleotides: TGTGCCAGCAGCCCCACGGGCGGAAACACCATATATTTT.